Below, 23 T cell receptor beta chains from the same sample are listed, as sequenced in a study of T-cell reconstitution after alpha-beta-depleted transplantation in children. Unique molecular identifiers tagged the TCRbeta library. MiXCR, run by TCRdb on the PCR reads, gives a single entry per CDR3 protein. Here the sample spans 55,000 to 65,000 distinct CDR3 sequences, roughly 46% being singletons. The sequencing used PBMCs, mostly from graft donor cells, collected 360 days after TCRalphabeta/CD19-depleted stem cell transplant. The receptors come from a male patient younger than 18 who had a stem cell transplant for acute lymphoblastic leukemia, so the T cells may come from the graft donor.

The J gene is TRBJ2-5, the V gene TRBV12-3 or TRBV12-4, with D unresolved. The V and J ends lost 6 bases and 6 bases respectively, with 17 bases between them. This CDR3 contains 14 residues. CDR3 loop: CASRGLAGAQTQYF. As DNA, the CDR3 is TGTGCCAGCAGGGGATTAGCAGGCGCTCAGACCCAGTACTTC.

The chain links TRBV4-3 to TRBJ2-7, with D perhaps TRBD2 (6 bases). Trimming cost V 1 base and J 2 bases, with 21 bases left between them. The CDR3 sequence is 18 residues long. Germline values: CDR1 LGHNA, CDR2 YSLEER. Here the CDR3 reads CASSQGPPEEGWTYEQYF. The CDR3, as DNA: TGCGCCAGCAGCCAAGGACCTCCCGAGGAGGGGTGGACCTACGAGCAGTACTTC.

A few counts support this clonotype. The chain has TRBV28 and TRBJ2-1; 7 bases align to TRBD2. J gave up 2 bases and V 10 bases, and 14 bases lay outside the gene matches. CDR1 MDHEN and CDR2 SYDVKM come from the germline V gene. The length of the CDR3 is 16 residues. CDR3 DNA: TGTGCCACCACACTTTGGGGGGGACGACCCTACAATGAGCAGTTCTTC. It is translated as CATTLWGGRPYNEQFF.

The J gene is TRBJ2-7, the V gene TRBV7-3; D remains ambiguous. The CDR3 has 13 residues. Trimming removed 2 bases from V and 4 bases from J, with 9 bases in between. The germline V gene has CDR1 SGHTA and CDR2 FQGTGA. The CDR3, as DNA: TGTGCCAGCAGCTTAGATCCGCGGTACGAGCAGTACTTC. It yields the protein CASSLDPRYEQYF.

The genes are TRBV28 and TRBJ2-1, with TRBD2 matching over 7 bases. The CDR3 length is 15 residues. Trimming removed 5 bases from V and 4 bases from J; junction bases left unmatched: 8. Germline V gene sequence: CDR1 MDHEN, CDR2 SYDVKM. The CDR3 coding sequence is TGTGCCAGCAGTGCAACGGGACTACCTTACAATGAGCAGTTCTTC. It specifies CASSATGLPYNEQFF. The full variable domain, in which reference TRBV28 and TRBJ2-1 provide the parts outside the CDR3, is DVKVTQSSRYLVKRTGEKVFLECVQDMDHENMFWYRQDPGLGLRLIYFSYDVKMKEKGDIPEGYSVSREKKERFSLILESASTNQTSMYLCASSATGLPYNEQFFGPGTRLTVL.

This clonotype turned up a few times. The chain recombines TRBV5-8 with TRBJ2-4; tentatively, D is TRBD2 (6 bases). V lost 0 bases, J lost 7 bases, and 14 bases lay in between. The CDR3 covers 15 residues. Looked up from germline, CDR1 is SGHTS and CDR2 is YDEGEE. The CDR3 nucleotides are TGTGCCAGCAGCTTGGGGGGTCTGACTAGTAACATTCAGTACTTC. Protein product: CASSLGGLTSNIQYF.

This chain links TRBV12-3 or TRBV12-4 with TRBJ2-5, with D possibly TRBD1 on 5 matching bases. V was cut by 5 bases and J by 2 bases, with 9 bases left in between. The CDR3 consists of 13 residues. Here the CDR3 reads CASSRQFQETQYF. CDR3 nucleotide sequence: TGTGCCAGCAGTAGACAGTTTCAAGAGACCCAGTACTTC.

This rearrangement joins TRBV6-1 to TRBJ2-7, with 8 bases fitting TRBD1. Germline assignment: CDR1 MNHNS and CDR2 SASEGT. This CDR3 region has 15 residues. Trimming cost V 8 bases and J 4 bases; bases outside gene matches: 13. CDR3 DNA: TGTGCCAGCCGTAGTTTAGGGGACAGGCTTTACGAGCAGTACTTC. It specifies CASRSLGDRLYEQYF.

This clonotype was detected only once. V and J are TRBV19 and TRBJ1-5; perhaps TRBD1 as D (5 bases). The germline gives CDR1 LNHDA, CDR2 SQIVND (reference sequence). CDR3 length: 10 amino acids. Trimming took off 11 bases at V and 6 bases at J, with 8 bases between the two ends. CDR3 loop: CAGGVQPQHF. CDR3 DNA: TGTGCCGGAGGGGTTCAGCCCCAGCATTTT.

The chain recombines TRBV6-2 or TRBV6-3 with TRBJ2-2; D might be TRBD1 or TRBD2, each matching 5 bases. Trimming took off 4 bases at V and 2 bases at J, with 23 bases between the two ends. The CDR3 consists of 19 residues. CDR1 MNHEY and CDR2 SVGEGT come from the germline V gene. The CDR3 nucleotides are TGTGCCAGCAGTTTATTTCCCGGGACCCTTTGGTCAAACACCGGGGAGCTGTTTTTT. It codes for CASSLFPGTLWSNTGELFF.

V gene TRBV10-3 combines with J gene TRBJ2-5; 10 positions agree with TRBD2. The CDR3 runs 18 residues. Germline lookup yields CDR1 ENHRY and CDR2 SYGVKD. Losses at the gene ends were 6 bases for V and 3 bases for J; bases not matched to a gene: 16. The CDR3 coding sequence is TGTGCCATCAGCAATTTCTACACCGGGACTAGCGAAAAAGAGACCCAGTACTTC. It codes for CAISNFYTGTSEKETQYF.

There are a few counts of this clonotype. The chain is built from TRBV4-3 and TRBJ2-1; the D is unclear. CDR3 length: 15 amino acids. V was cut by 4 bases and J by 5 bases, with 15 bases left in between. Per the germline V gene, CDR1 is LGHNA and CDR2 is YSLEER. Here the CDR3 reads CASSPTGPGDNEQFF. In DNA, the CDR3 is TGCGCCAGCAGCCCCACCGGCCCTGGCGACAATGAGCAGTTCTTC.

V gene TRBV7-6 combines with J gene TRBJ2-7; the match to TRBD2 covers 8 bases. V shed 4 bases and J 5 bases; nucleotides not matched to a gene: 4. This CDR3 region has 13 residues. CDR1 and CDR2 from the germline V gene are SGHVS and FNYEAQ. This CDR3 is CASSSGTRNEQYF. CDR3 nucleotides: TGTGCCAGCAGCTCCGGGACTAGAAACGAGCAGTACTTC.

The V gene is TRBV27, the J gene TRBJ2-7; TRBD1 matches 8 bases. Trimming cost V 4 bases and J 0 bases; bases outside gene matches: 2. CDR1 is MNHEY and CDR2 is SMNVEV in the germline V gene (reference sequence). The CDR3 totals 14 residues. CDR3: CASSYGQGSYEQYF. CDR3 sequence (DNA): TGTGCCAGCAGTTACGGACAGGGCTCCTACGAGCAGTACTTC.

This clonotype appeared a few times. V and J are TRBV7-8 and TRBJ2-5; tentatively, D is TRBD2 (5 bases). This CDR3 comprises 15 residues. The V end lost 4 bases, the J end lost 5 bases, and 17 bases lay between the germline ends. The V gene's germline CDR1 is SGHVS and CDR2 FQNEAQ. In nucleotides, the CDR3 is TGTGCCAGCAGCTCTGGGCCTGTACGGAGGGAGACCCAGTACTTC. It encodes CASSSGPVRRETQYF.

The chain carries TRBV24-1 and TRBJ2-7; D is undetermined. The V end was cut by 5 bases, the J end by 4 bases, with 17 bases between. CDR3 length: 15 amino acids. CDR1 is KGHDR and CDR2 is SFDVKD in the germline V gene. The CDR3 reads CATSVRTRHLYEQYF. The CDR3 DNA is TGTGCCACCAGTGTAAGAACGCGCCACCTTTACGAGCAGTACTTC.

The V gene is TRBV14, the J gene TRBJ2-1; D not certain. V was cut by 0 bases and J by 7 bases, with 1 base left in between. Germline CDR1 SGHDN, CDR2 FVKESK. CDR3 length equals 11 residues. CDR3 region: CASSQENEQFF. The CDR3 DNA sequence: TGTGCCAGCAGCCAAGAAAATGAGCAGTTCTTC.

The rearrangement links TRBV3-1 to TRBJ2-7; D ambiguous. V lost 4 bases, J lost 2 bases, and 9 bases lay in between. Germline CDR1 is LGHDT and CDR2 is YNNKEL (reference sequence). There are 13 residues in the CDR3. CDR3 region: CASSPSLTYEQYF. CDR3 nucleotide sequence: TGTGCCAGCAGCCCTTCCCTGACCTACGAGCAGTACTTC.

This sequence joins TRBV12-3 or TRBV12-4 and TRBJ1-5; D is uncertain. CDR3 length: 15 residues. Trimming cost V 3 bases and J 5 bases, with 14 bases left between them. CDR3 amino acids: CASSLERDDYQPQHF. The CDR3 DNA follows: TGTGCCAGCAGTTTGGAAAGGGATGATTATCAGCCCCAGCATTTT.

The chain links TRBV18 to TRBJ2-7, with D possibly TRBD1 on 5 matching bases. The V end was cut by 6 bases, the J end by 5 bases, with 14 bases between. Germline CDR1 is KGHSH and CDR2 is LQKENI. The CDR3 contains 13 residues. In DNA form, the CDR3 reads TGTGCCAGCTCCTTGGACATGGACAACGAGCAGTACTTC. This gives the protein CASSLDMDNEQYF.

This chain joins TRBV20-1 and TRBJ1-2, with 7 positions matching TRBD1. CDR3 length: 10 residues. The trim removed 8 bases at V and 8 bases at J, leaving 5 bases unmatched. CDR1 is DFQATT and CDR2 is SNEGSKA in the germline V gene (reference sequence). The CDR3 sequence: CSSTGRGYTF. CDR3 coding DNA: TGCAGTTCGACAGGGCGCGGCTACACCTTC.

The CDR3 sequence: CASSQEARGWYEQYF. CDR3 DNA: TGCGCCAGCAGCCAAGAGGCCAGGGGTTGGTACGAGCAGTACTTC. V is TRBV4-3 and J is TRBJ2-7; TRBD1 might be the D (6 bases). Germline V gene data show CDR1 as LGHNA and CDR2 as YSLEER. Trimming stripped 0 bases from V and 4 bases from J, with 13 bases between. The CDR3 covers 15 residues.

This clonotype was seen more than once but under ten times. The chain has TRBV7-9 and TRBJ2-1; possibly TRBD1 for D (5 bases). Germline CDR1 SEHNR, CDR2 FQNEAQ (reference sequence). The CDR3 runs 13 residues. The V end lost 5 bases, the J end lost 7 bases, and 12 bases lay between the germline ends. In nucleotides, the CDR3 is TGTGCCAGCAGCGTACAGGTGGAGAATGAGCAGTTCTTC. Protein: CASSVQVENEQFF.